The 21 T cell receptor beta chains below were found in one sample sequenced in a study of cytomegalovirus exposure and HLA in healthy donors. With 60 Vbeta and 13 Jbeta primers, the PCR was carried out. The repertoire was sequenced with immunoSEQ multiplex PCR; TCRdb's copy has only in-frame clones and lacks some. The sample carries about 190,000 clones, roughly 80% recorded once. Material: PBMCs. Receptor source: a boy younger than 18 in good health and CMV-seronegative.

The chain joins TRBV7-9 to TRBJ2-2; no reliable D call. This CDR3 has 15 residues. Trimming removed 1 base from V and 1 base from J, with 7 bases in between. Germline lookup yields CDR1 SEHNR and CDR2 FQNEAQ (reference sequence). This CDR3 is CASSLGARNTGELFF. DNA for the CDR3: TGTGCCAGCAGCTTAGGGGCGCGGAACACCGGGGAGCTGTTTTTT.

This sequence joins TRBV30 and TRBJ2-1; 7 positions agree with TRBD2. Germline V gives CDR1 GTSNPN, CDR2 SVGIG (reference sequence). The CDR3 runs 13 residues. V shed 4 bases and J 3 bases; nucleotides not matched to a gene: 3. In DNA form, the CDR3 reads TGTGCCTGGATCGGGACTAACTACAATGAGCAGTTCTTC. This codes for CAWIGTNYNEQFF.

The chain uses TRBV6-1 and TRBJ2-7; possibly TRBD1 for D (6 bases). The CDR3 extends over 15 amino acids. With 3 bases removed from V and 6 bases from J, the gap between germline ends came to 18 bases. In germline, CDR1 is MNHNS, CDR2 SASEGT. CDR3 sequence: CASSEIGQGFVEQYF. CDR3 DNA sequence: TGTGCCAGCAGTGAGATAGGGCAGGGGTTCGTCGAGCAGTACTTC.

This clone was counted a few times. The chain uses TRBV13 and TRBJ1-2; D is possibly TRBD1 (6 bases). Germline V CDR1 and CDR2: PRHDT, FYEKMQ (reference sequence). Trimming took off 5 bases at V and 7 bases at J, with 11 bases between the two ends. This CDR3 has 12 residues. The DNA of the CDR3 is TGTGCCAGCAGCAGGGGGTCAAGTGGCTACACCTTC. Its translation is CASSRGSSGYTF. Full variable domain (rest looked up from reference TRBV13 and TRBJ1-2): AAGVIQSPRHLIKEKRETATLKCYPIPRHDTVYWYQQGPGQDPQFLISFYEKMQSDKGSIPDRFSAQQFSDYHSELNMSSLELGDSALYFCASSRGSSGYTFGSGTRLTVV.

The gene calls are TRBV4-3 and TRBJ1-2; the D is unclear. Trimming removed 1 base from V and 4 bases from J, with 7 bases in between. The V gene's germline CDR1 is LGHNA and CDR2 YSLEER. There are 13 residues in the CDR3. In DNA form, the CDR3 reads TGCGCCAGCAGCCAAGCAGGATTCTATGGCTACACCTTC. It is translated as CASSQAGFYGYTF.

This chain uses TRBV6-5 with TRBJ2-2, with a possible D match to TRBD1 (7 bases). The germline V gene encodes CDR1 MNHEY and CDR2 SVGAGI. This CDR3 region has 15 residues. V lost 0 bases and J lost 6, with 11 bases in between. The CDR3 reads CASSYSEGASGELFF. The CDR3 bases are TGTGCCAGCAGTTACTCGGAGGGGGCGTCCGGGGAGCTGTTTTTT.

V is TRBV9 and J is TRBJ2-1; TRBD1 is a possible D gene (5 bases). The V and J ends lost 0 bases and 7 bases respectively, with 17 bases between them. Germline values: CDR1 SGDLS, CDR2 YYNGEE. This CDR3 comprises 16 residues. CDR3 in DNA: TGTGCCAGCAGCGTAGCCGGCAGGGAACTCGGGAATGAGCAGTTCTTC. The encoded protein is CASSVAGRELGNEQFF.

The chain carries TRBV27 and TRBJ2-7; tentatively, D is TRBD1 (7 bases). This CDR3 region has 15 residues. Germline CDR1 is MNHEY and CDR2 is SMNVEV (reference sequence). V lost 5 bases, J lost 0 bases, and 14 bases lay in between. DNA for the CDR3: TGTGCCAGCAGTGATGCAGGGGGGAGCTCCTACGAGCAGTACTTC. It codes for CASSDAGGSSYEQYF.

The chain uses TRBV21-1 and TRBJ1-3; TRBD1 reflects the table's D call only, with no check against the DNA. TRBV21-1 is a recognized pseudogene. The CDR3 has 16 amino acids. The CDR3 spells CASSFPDIISGNTIYF. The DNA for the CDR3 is TGTGCCAGCAGCTTCCCGGACATAATCTCTGGAAACACCATATATTTT.

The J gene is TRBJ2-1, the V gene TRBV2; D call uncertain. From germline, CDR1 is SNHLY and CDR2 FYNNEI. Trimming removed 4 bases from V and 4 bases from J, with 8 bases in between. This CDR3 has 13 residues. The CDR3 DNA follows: TGTGCCAGCAGTGTCAACGGGTACAATGAGCAGTTCTTC. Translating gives CASSVNGYNEQFF. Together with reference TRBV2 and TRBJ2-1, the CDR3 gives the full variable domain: EPEVTQTPSHQVTQMGQEVILRCVPISNHLYFYWYRQILGQKVEFLVSFYNNEISEKSEIFDDQFSVERPDGSNFTLKIRSTKLEDSAMYFCASSVNGYNEQFFGPGTRLTVL.

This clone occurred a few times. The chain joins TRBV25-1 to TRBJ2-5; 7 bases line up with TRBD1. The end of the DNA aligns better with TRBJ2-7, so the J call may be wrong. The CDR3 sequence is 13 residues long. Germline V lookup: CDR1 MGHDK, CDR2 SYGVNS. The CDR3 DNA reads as TGTGCCGTTACAGGGGTGGGGCCCTACGAGCAGTACTTC. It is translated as CAVTGVGPYEQYF.

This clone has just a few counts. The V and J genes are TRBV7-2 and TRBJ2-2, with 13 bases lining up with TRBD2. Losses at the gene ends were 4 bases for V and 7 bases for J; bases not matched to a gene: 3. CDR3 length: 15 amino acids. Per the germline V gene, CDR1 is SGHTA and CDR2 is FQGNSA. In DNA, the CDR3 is TGTGCCAGCAGCTCCGGACTAGCGGGGGACGGGGAGCTGTTTTTT. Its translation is CASSSGLAGDGELFF.

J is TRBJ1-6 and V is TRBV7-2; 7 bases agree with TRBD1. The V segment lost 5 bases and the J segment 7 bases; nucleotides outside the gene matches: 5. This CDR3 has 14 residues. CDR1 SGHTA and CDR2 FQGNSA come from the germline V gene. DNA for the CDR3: TGTGCCAGCAGCCGGGACAGCGAAAATTCACCCCTCCACTTT. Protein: CASSRDSENSPLHF.

CDR3 amino acids: CASSTGQGVAKNIQYF. CDR3 sequence (DNA): TGTGCCAGCAGTACTGGACAGGGGGTCGCCAAAAACATTCAGTACTTC. The chain combines TRBV2 with TRBJ2-4, with 10 bases fitting TRBD1. The V gene's germline CDR1 is SNHLY and CDR2 FYNNEI. J was trimmed by 1 base and V by 5 bases; bases with no gene match: 5. There are 16 residues in the CDR3.

The CDR3 DNA reads TGTGCCAGCAGCTTAGGGACAGGAAGTGGCTACACCTTC. Protein sequence: CASSLGTGSGYTF. The gene calls are TRBV11-2 and TRBJ1-2, with 7 positions matching TRBD1. Germline CDR1 is SGHAT and CDR2 is FQNNGV. V was pared by 1 base and J by 7 bases, with 3 bases of the junction left unmatched. The CDR3 has 13 amino acids.

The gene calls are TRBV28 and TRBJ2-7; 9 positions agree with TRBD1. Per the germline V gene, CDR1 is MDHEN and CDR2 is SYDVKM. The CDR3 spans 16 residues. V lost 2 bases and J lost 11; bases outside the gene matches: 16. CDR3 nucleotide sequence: TGTGCCAGCAGTTTAGAGGTTGGACAGGGGTTACCGGTCGAGTACTTC. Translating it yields CASSLEVGQGLPVEYF. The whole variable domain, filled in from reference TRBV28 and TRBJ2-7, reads DVKVTQSSRYLVKRTGEKVFLECVQDMDHENMFWYRQDPGLGLRLIYFSYDVKMKEKGDIPEGYSVSREKKERFSLILESASTNQTSMYLCASSLEVGQGLPVEYFGPGTRLTVT.

The CDR3 sequence: CASYTGGPLYEGYTF. CDR3 sequence (DNA): TGTGCCAGTTATACAGGGGGCCCCCTATATGAAGGCTACACCTTC. V usage is TRBV19 and J usage is TRBJ1-2; the match to TRBD1 covers 9 bases. The CDR3 is made up of 15 amino acids. The V gene's germline CDR1 is LNHDA and CDR2 SQIVND (reference sequence). Losses at the gene ends were 8 bases for V and 8 bases for J; bases not matched to a gene: 15.

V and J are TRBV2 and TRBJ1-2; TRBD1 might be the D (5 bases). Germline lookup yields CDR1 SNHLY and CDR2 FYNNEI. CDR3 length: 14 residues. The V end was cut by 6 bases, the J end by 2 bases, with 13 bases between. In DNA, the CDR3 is TGTGCCAGCAGAGGCCCAGGGTCCAACTATGGCTACACCTTC. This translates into CASRGPGSNYGYTF.

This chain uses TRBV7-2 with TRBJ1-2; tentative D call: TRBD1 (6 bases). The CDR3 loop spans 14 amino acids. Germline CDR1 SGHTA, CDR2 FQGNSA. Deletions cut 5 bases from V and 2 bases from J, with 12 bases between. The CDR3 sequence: CASSRSGQNYGYTF. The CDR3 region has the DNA TGTGCCAGCAGCCGCTCGGGACAAAACTATGGCTACACCTTC.

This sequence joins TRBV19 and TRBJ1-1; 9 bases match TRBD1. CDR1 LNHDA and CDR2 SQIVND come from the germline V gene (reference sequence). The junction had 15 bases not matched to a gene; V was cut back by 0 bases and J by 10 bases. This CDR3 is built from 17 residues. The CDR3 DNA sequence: TGTGCCAGTAGTATAGATCTTCCCGGGACAGGGCCTATAGGAGCTTTCTTT. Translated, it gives CASSIDLPGTGPIGAFF.

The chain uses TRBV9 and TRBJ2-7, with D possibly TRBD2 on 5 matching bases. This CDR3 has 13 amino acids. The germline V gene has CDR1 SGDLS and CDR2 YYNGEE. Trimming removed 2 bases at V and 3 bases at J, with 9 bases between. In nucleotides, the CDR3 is TGTGCCAGCAGCGTCGGACTGAGCTACGAGCAGTACTTC. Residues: CASSVGLSYEQYF.